The source of this T cell receptor beta chain is a study of T cell responses to AZD1222 COVID-19 vaccine. Study summary: Whether given at about 4 or about 12 weeks, second doses were pooled.

TCRdb's table, derived via immunoSEQ multiplex PCR, lists solely in-frame clones and lacks some. Altogether approximately 99,000 clones are present, 70% to 90% being singletons, with the ten largest covering around 3.1%. Germline-derived CDR1 and CDR2 are KGHSH and LQKENI. The length of the CDR3 is 14 residues. The V gene lost 4 bases and the J gene lost 0 bases, with 7 bases spanning the gap. This clone was seen a single time. The gene calls are TRBV18 and TRBJ1-3; D remains ambiguous. The TCR was taken from an adult in good health. Here the sequenced sample was peripheral blood, taken on day 0 of AZD1222 vaccination. CDR3 DNA sequence: TGTGCCAGCTCACTTTCAGGCTCTGGAAACACCATATATTTT. Its protein product is CASSLSGSGNTIYF.